These 11 T cell receptor beta chains were all obtained from the same sample, sequenced in a study of blood T cell repertoires in COVID-19. Here immunoSEQ multiplex PCR was the method, and the copy in TCRdb shows in-frame clones only, minus some. The table lists under 200,000 clones, roughly 82% of them singletons. Source material: PBMCs or T cells enriched from blood (not recorded which). These TCRs come from a man between 50 and 59 years old who had recovered from COVID-19.

This chain joins TRBV27 and TRBJ2-7; 7 nucleotides match TRBD1. The CDR3 runs 14 residues. CDR1 and CDR2 from the germline V gene are MNHEY and SMNVEV (reference sequence). The V and J ends lost 10 bases and 1 base, in that order; junction bases with no gene match: 10. CDR3 coding DNA: TGTGCCACCTCTCCGACAGGGTGGTCCTACGAGCAGTACTTC. Translating it yields CATSPTGWSYEQYF.

This chain joins TRBV10-1 and TRBJ2-3, with 7 positions matching TRBD2. Germline CDR1 is WNHNN and CDR2 is SYGVQD (reference sequence). The V gene end was trimmed by 6 bases and the J gene end by 1 base; junction bases not matched to a gene: 4. The CDR3 consists of 14 residues. In DNA form, the CDR3 reads TGCGCCAGCAGCAGCGGGACTGGCACAGATACGCAGTATTTT. Its translation: CASSSGTGTDTQYF.

J is TRBJ2-3 and V is TRBV10-3, with D perhaps TRBD1 (5 bases). The CDR3 consists of 17 residues. Germline V gives CDR1 ENHRY, CDR2 SYGVKD. V lost 0 bases and J 0 bases, leaving 13 bases between the germline ends. CDR3 sequence reads: CAISESPTGASTDTQYF. DNA of the CDR3: TGTGCCATCAGTGAGTCCCCCACAGGAGCTAGCACAGATACGCAGTATTTT.

The genes are TRBV6-5 and TRBJ1-2; 9 bases line up with TRBD1. The CDR3 is made up of 14 amino acids. From germline, CDR1 is MNHEY and CDR2 SVGAGI. The J segment lost 3 bases and the V segment lost 6 bases, leaving 5 bases of the junction unmatched. The CDR3 DNA reads TGTGCCAGCAGCTACAGGGGGCATTACTATGGCTACACCTTC. Amino acids: CASSYRGHYYGYTF.

The chain links TRBV11-2 to TRBJ2-5, with D uncertain. The CDR3 runs 13 residues. The V gene's germline CDR1 is SGHAT and CDR2 FQNNGV. V was cut by 1 base and J by 3 bases, with 6 bases left in between. CDR3 sequence reads: CASSLVGEETQYF. The CDR3 nucleotides read TGTGCCAGCAGCTTAGTCGGAGAAGAGACCCAGTACTTC.

The gene calls are TRBV7-8 and TRBJ1-2, with D unclear. Per germline, CDR1 SGHVS and CDR2 FQNEAQ. Between the trimmed V and J ends, which lost 6 bases and 4 bases, there was a span of 9 bases. CDR3 length equals 12 residues. CDR3 coding DNA: TGTGCCAGCAGTGACTCCGGCTATGGCTACACCTTC. Its protein is CASSDSGYGYTF.

The rearrangement links TRBV12-5 to TRBJ2-1, with TRBD2 matching over 9 bases. The germline CDR1 and CDR2 sequences are LGHNT and FRNRAP. The CDR3 has 15 residues. The ends lost 6 bases at V and 4 bases at J; junction bases unmatched: 7. The CDR3 DNA sequence: TGTGCTAGTGGACTTAGCGGGAGAGGGTACAATGAGCAGTTCTTC. Its translation: CASGLSGRGYNEQFF.

The chain joins TRBV4-1 to TRBJ2-1; TRBD2 aligns across 12 bases. CDR3 size: 16 residues. V lost 2 bases to trimming and J lost 4 bases; unmatched junction nucleotides: 3. Germline CDR1 and CDR2: MGHRA and YSYEKL. In DNA form, the CDR3 reads TGCGCCAGCAGCCAATCACTAGCGGGGGGATACAATGAGCAGTTCTTC. Translating it yields CASSQSLAGGYNEQFF.

The chain combines TRBV5-6 with TRBJ1-2; the D gene is possibly TRBD1 (5 bases). The germline gives CDR1 SGHDT, CDR2 YYEEEE. V was trimmed by 2 bases and J by 1 base, leaving 15 bases between them. The CDR3 runs 16 residues. The CDR3 sequence: CASSLWQGRHNYGYTF. In DNA form, the CDR3 reads TGTGCCAGCAGCTTATGGCAGGGCCGACATAACTATGGCTACACCTTC.

The V call is TRBV5-6, the J call TRBJ1-6; 7 positions agree with TRBD1. This CDR3 region has 15 residues. From germline, CDR1 is SGHDT and CDR2 YYEEEE. The ends lost 4 bases at V and 9 bases at J; junction bases unmatched: 10. The CDR3 nucleotides read TGTGCCAGCAGCCGCAGACAGGGTGGGATTTCACCCCTCCACTTT. Protein sequence: CASSRRQGGISPLHF.

This clone was detected a few times. V gene TRBV27 combines with J gene TRBJ1-2, with 9 bases lining up with TRBD1. This CDR3 has 15 residues. V was pared by 1 base and J by 4 bases, with 4 bases of the junction left unmatched. The germline V gene has CDR1 MNHEY and CDR2 SMNVEV (reference sequence). CDR3 protein: CASSLWPTGGYGYTF. For the CDR3, the DNA is TGTGCCAGCAGTTTATGGCCGACAGGGGGCTATGGCTACACCTTC.